This T cell receptor (beta chain) comes out of a study of cytomegalovirus exposure and HLA in healthy donors. Study-wide results and limits: In a later analysis, a genetic analysis reported fewer productive-TCR N-insertions in an Asian-associated ancestry cluster than the cohort average. TCR beta V- and J-gene trimming was later associated with a missense DCLRE1C variant. Accurate predictions that matched the HLA-A and HLA-B alleles of most subjects were reportedly made from TCR beta sequences.

Among the donors, all were healthy bone marrow donors. This CDR3 comprises 14 residues. Germline CDR1 is SGHTA and CDR2 is FQGNSA. Trimming stripped 1 base from V and 7 bases from J, with 10 bases between. Researchers ran the PCR with 60 Vbeta and 13 Jbeta primers. Data came from immunoSEQ multiplex PCR; TCRdb stores just in-frame clones and leaves some out. The sample lists 90,000 to 130,000 clones, roughly three quarters occurring once. To note about this clone: Its target is unknown.

Source material: PBMCs. This TCR was sampled from a man in his thirties or forties in good health and CMV-seropositive. The rearrangement links TRBV7-2 to TRBJ2-2, with D tentatively TRBD1 (5 bases). CDR3 region: CASSLVGRDGELFF. CDR3 sequence (DNA): TGTGCCAGCAGCTTAGTGGGGCGCGACGGGGAGCTGTTTTTT.